The rows below give T cell receptor beta chains drawn from one sample of a study of a mutant IDH1 vaccine in newly diagnosed glioma. What these receptors recognize is not known. Here immunoSEQ multiplex PCR was the method, and the copy in TCRdb shows in-frame clones only, minus some. The sample lists 45,000 to 55,000 clones, approximately 88% occurring once. Material: PBMCs, obtained from a glioma patient whose treatment included an IDH1 peptide vaccine. The source is a woman aged 25 to 45 with glioma. Some clones in this sample may be carry-over from other donors' samples. CDR3s include the opening cysteine and the closing phenylalanine or tryptophan. The order of the fields is J gene, clone size, V gene, D gene, CDR3 length, CDR3 DNA, CDR3 protein. The D gene is left open where the match is weak. Clone size is not always given. Where it is, it says once, few, many or a class for expanded clones.

J: TRBJ2-7; size: .; V: TRBV5-6; D: TRBD1; length: 13; DNA: TGTGCCAGCAGCTCAGGGGGTGGATACGAGCAGTACTTC; CDR3: CASSSGGGYEQYF
J: TRBJ2-1; size: .; V: TRBV7-2; D: .; length: 13; DNA: TGTGCCAGCAGCTTAACGGCCTACAATGAGCAGTTCTTC; CDR3: CASSLTAYNEQFF
J: TRBJ2-5; size: .; V: TRBV30; D: TRBD2; length: 17; DNA: TGTGCCTGGAGTTCCCTTCAGCGGGAGGGCCTAGGGGAGACCCAGTACTTC; CDR3: CAWSSLQREGLGETQYF
J: TRBJ1-5; size: few; V: TRBV7-2; D: .; length: 15; DNA: TGTGCCAGCAGCTTGGGGTCCTGGGGGAATCAGCCCCAGCATTTT; CDR3: CASSLGSWGNQPQHF
J: TRBJ2-7; size: .; V: TRBV29-1; D: .; length: 12; DNA: TGCAGCGTTGTTGGCCCCTCCTACGAGCAGTACTTC; CDR3: CSVVGPSYEQYF
J: TRBJ1-2; size: .; V: TRBV12-5; D: TRBD1; length: 15; DNA: TGTGCTAGTGGTTTGGTCGACAGGGTGTTGGGTGGCTACACCTTC; CDR3: CASGLVDRVLGGYTF
J: TRBJ2-7; size: .; V: TRBV4-1; D: .; length: 15; DNA: TGCGCCAGCAGCCAAGTCATATTAGCCGGCTACGAGCAGTACTTC; CDR3: CASSQVILAGYEQYF
J: TRBJ1-1; size: few; V: TRBV13; D: .; length: 13; DNA: TGTGCCAGCTCCCTTGCCGGGAACACTGAAGCTTCCTTT; CDR3: CASSLAGNTEASF
J: TRBJ2-4; size: .; V: TRBV13; D: .; length: 14; DNA: TGTGCCAGCAGCTCTCAAGGACAGACGATTTCCCAGTACTTC; CDR3: CASSSQGQTISQYF
J: TRBJ2-1; size: .; V: TRBV30; D: .; length: 11; DNA: TGTGCCTGGAGCGACCGGGACGAGGCTTTCTTC; CDR3: CAWSDRDEAFF
J: TRBJ2-3; size: .; V: TRBV7-8; D: .; length: 15; DNA: TGTGCCAGCAGCTTAAGGCCAGGGGTTACAGATACGCAGTATTTT; CDR3: CASSLRPGVTDTQYF
J: TRBJ2-7; size: .; V: TRBV10-3; D: .; length: 13; DNA: TGTGCCATCAGGGACCGGGACTCGAACGAGCAGTACTTC; CDR3: CAIRDRDSNEQYF
J: TRBJ2-4; size: .; V: TRBV7-8; D: TRBD1; length: 16; DNA: TGTGCCAGCAGCTATCACAGGGGGAGCGCCAAAAACATTCAGTACTTC; CDR3: CASSYHRGSAKNIQYF
J: TRBJ2-1; size: .; V: TRBV4-2; D: TRBD2; length: 17; DNA: TGTGCCAGCAGCCAAGATTCAAGCGGGAGGGTCAGCGATGAGCAGTTCTTC; CDR3: CASSQDSSGRVSDEQFF
J: TRBJ2-1; size: .; V: TRBV9; D: TRBD2; length: 16; DNA: TGTGCCAGCAGCGTAGACGCGGGAGGGCCTGCATATGAGCAGTTCTTC; CDR3: CASSVDAGGPAYEQFF
J: TRBJ1-1; size: few; V: TRBV29-1; D: .; length: 9; DNA: TGCAGCGTTGACACTGAAGCTTTCTTT; CDR3: CSVDTEAFF
J: TRBJ2-7; size: .; V: TRBV11-1; D: .; length: 15; DNA: TGTGCCAGCAGCTTAAGGAGAACGAGAAGAAACGAGCAGTACTTC; CDR3: CASSLRRTRRNEQYF
J: TRBJ1-4; size: .; V: TRBV6-5; D: .; length: 14; DNA: TGTGCCAGCAGTTCGACAAGTCGTACTGAAAAACTGTTTTTT; CDR3: CASSSTSRTEKLFF
J: TRBJ1-1; size: few; V: TRBV6-1; D: .; length: 13; DNA: TGTGCCAGCGCCCGAACAAGTTGGACTGAAGCTTTCTTT; CDR3: CASARTSWTEAFF
J: TRBJ2-5; size: .; V: TRBV27; D: TRBD2; length: 15; DNA: TGTGCCAGCATGGTCGGACTAGCGGGAGGGAATGCCCAGTACTTC; CDR3: CASMVGLAGGNAQYF
J: TRBJ2-5; size: .; V: TRBV7-9; D: .; length: 16; DNA: TGTGCCAGCAGCTCCATCGCCCAGGACACCCAAGAGACCCAGTACTTC; CDR3: CASSSIAQDTQETQYF
J: TRBJ2-3; size: once; V: TRBV9; D: TRBD2; length: 18; DNA: TGTGCCAGCAGCGCAGAGGAGGGGCTAGCGGGGAGCACAGATACGCAGTATTTT; CDR3: CASSAEEGLAGSTDTQYF
J: TRBJ2-3; size: .; V: TRBV10-2; D: TRBD2; length: 20; DNA: TGCGCCAGCAGCCGGGCCGGGGGACTAGCGGGACCTACTAGCACAGATACGCAGTATTTT; CDR3: CASSRAGGLAGPTSTDTQYF
J: TRBJ2-7; size: .; V: TRBV4-1; D: TRBD2; length: 15; DNA: TGCGCCAGCCGGGGGGGCGGGGGAGTGGGATACGAGCAGTACTTC; CDR3: CASRGGGGVGYEQYF
J: TRBJ2-5; size: .; V: TRBV14; D: .; length: 14; DNA: TGTGCCAGCAGCCAAAGGGTCCGTCAAGAGACCCAGTACTTC; CDR3: CASSQRVRQETQYF
J: TRBJ1-2; size: .; V: TRBV6-5; D: .; length: 13; DNA: TGTGCCAGCAGATCGGCGAGTAACTATGGCTACACCTTC; CDR3: CASRSASNYGYTF
J: TRBJ1-2; size: .; V: TRBV2; D: TRBD1; length: 12; DNA: TGTGCCAGCCCAGGGGGCGCAAATGGCTACACCTTC; CDR3: CASPGGANGYTF
J: TRBJ1-2; size: once; V: TRBV10-2; D: TRBD1; length: 13; DNA: TGCGCCAGCACTTGGGACAGACTCTATGGCTACACCTTC; CDR3: CASTWDRLYGYTF
J: TRBJ1-3; size: .; V: TRBV30; D: .; length: 13; DNA: TGTGCCTCCGGTGAGGGTGGTGGAAACACCATATATTTT; CDR3: CASGEGGGNTIYF
J: TRBJ1-1; size: .; V: TRBV6-1; D: TRBD1; length: 15; DNA: TGTGCCAGCAGTGAAGACAGGGGTTCCCTCACTGAAGCTTTCTTT; CDR3: CASSEDRGSLTEAFF
J: TRBJ2-3; size: .; V: TRBV1; D: .; length: 16; DNA: TGCACCAGCAGCCAGGAGGTGGCGGTGTCGGCAGATACGCAGTATTTT; CDR3: CTSSQEVAVSADTQYF
J: TRBJ2-1; size: .; V: TRBV29-1; D: .; length: 12; DNA: TGCAGCGTTTTAAGAGGGTCGAATGAGCAGTTCTTC; CDR3: CSVLRGSNEQFF
J: TRBJ2-7; size: .; V: TRBV5-1; D: .; length: 13; DNA: TGCGCCAGCAGCTTGGCCACACAAGGCGAGCAGTACTTC; CDR3: CASSLATQGEQYF
J: TRBJ1-5; size: .; V: TRBV6-1; D: TRBD1; length: 15; DNA: TGTGCCAGCAGAATGGGACAGCCTAGCAATCAGCCCCAGCATTTT; CDR3: CASRMGQPSNQPQHF
J: TRBJ1-1; size: .; V: TRBV6-1; D: .; length: 15; DNA: TGTGCCAGCAGTCCCCCGGGTCTAACCAGGCCTGAAGCTTTCTTT; CDR3: CASSPPGLTRPEAFF
J: TRBJ1-4; size: .; V: TRBV4-1; D: .; length: 15; DNA: TGCGCCAGCAGCCAATCCCCCGCAACTAATGAAAAACTGTTTTTT; CDR3: CASSQSPATNEKLFF
J: TRBJ2-2; size: .; V: TRBV19; D: TRBD2; length: 18; DNA: TGTGCCAGTACAATGGGACTAGCGGGAGTATCGAACACCGGGGAGCTGTTTTTT; CDR3: CASTMGLAGVSNTGELFF
J: TRBJ2-7; size: once; V: TRBV27; D: .; length: 13; DNA: TGTGCCAGCACTGGGGCAGCGACCCACGAGCAGTACTTC; CDR3: CASTGAATHEQYF
J: TRBJ1-5; size: .; V: TRBV6-5; D: .; length: 15; DNA: TGTGCCAGCAGTTACTCGAGAGGGGGGGGTCAGCCCCAGCATTTT; CDR3: CASSYSRGGGQPQHF
J: TRBJ2-7; size: .; V: TRBV7-8; D: .; length: 14; DNA: TGTGCCAGCAGCTCGACACCCCCCGCCTACGAGCAGTACTTC; CDR3: CASSSTPPAYEQYF
J: TRBJ1-2; size: .; V: TRBV6-5; D: .; length: 13; DNA: TGTGCCAGCAGAGGGGGGGGAGGAAGTGGCTACACCTTC; CDR3: CASRGGGGSGYTF
J: TRBJ2-3; size: .; V: TRBV10-3; D: .; length: 16; DNA: TGTGCCATCGACAATAGCGATGGAGGGCCAGAAGATACGCAGTATTTT; CDR3: CAIDNSDGGPEDTQYF
J: TRBJ2-7; size: .; V: TRBV2; D: .; length: 14; DNA: TGTGCCAGCAAGGGATTAAGGCTAGTTGCCGAGCAGTACTTC; CDR3: CASKGLRLVAEQYF
J: TRBJ2-7; size: once; V: TRBV4-2; D: TRBD2; length: 13; DNA: TGTGCCAGCAGCCAAGGCGGGAGCGGTGAGCAGTACTTC; CDR3: CASSQGGSGEQYF
J: TRBJ2-2; size: .; V: TRBV2; D: .; length: 14; DNA: TGTGCCAGCAGCGGACTATTAAACACCGGGGAGCTGTTTTTT; CDR3: CASSGLLNTGELFF
J: TRBJ2-7; size: .; V: TRBV2; D: TRBD1; length: 14; DNA: TGTGCCAGCAGTCGACAGGGGGATAGCTACGAGCAGTACTTC; CDR3: CASSRQGDSYEQYF
J: TRBJ2-3; size: .; V: TRBV20-1; D: .; length: 11; DNA: TGCAGTGCTACCCCTTTAGATACGCAGTATTTT; CDR3: CSATPLDTQYF
J: TRBJ2-1; size: once; V: TRBV14; D: .; length: 14; DNA: TGTGCCAGCAGCCGGCTGAGTGGCGGCAGAGGGCAGTTCTTC; CDR3: CASSRLSGGRGQFF
J: TRBJ1-1; size: once; V: TRBV27; D: TRBD1; length: 13; DNA: TGTGCCAGCAGCCCGGGACAGTTGACTGAAGCTTTCTTT; CDR3: CASSPGQLTEAFF
J: TRBJ2-7; size: .; V: TRBV11-2; D: .; length: 13; DNA: TGTGCCAGCAGCCTGACGGACTCCTACGAGCAGTACTTC; CDR3: CASSLTDSYEQYF
J: TRBJ2-3; size: .; V: TRBV5-1; D: TRBD2; length: 17; DNA: TGCGCCAGCAGCCCAGGGACTAGCGGGGGTCGGACAGATACGCAGTATTTT; CDR3: CASSPGTSGGRTDTQYF
J: TRBJ1-1; size: few; V: TRBV10-1; D: .; length: 12; DNA: TGCGACACTATTGCGGGTGTTGGCCAAGCTTTCTTT; CDR3: CDTIAGVGQAFF
J: TRBJ1-1; size: few; V: TRBV19; D: .; length: 14; DNA: TGTGCCAGTAGTATAGCTGGCCCCAGGACTGAAGCTTTCTTT; CDR3: CASSIAGPRTEAFF
J: TRBJ1-1; size: .; V: TRBV7-9; D: .; length: 15; DNA: TGTGCCAGCAGCTTTAGCAGGGACATGAACACTGAAGCTTTCTTT; CDR3: CASSFSRDMNTEAFF
J: TRBJ2-7; size: .; V: TRBV10-3; D: .; length: 14; DNA: TGTGCCATCAGTGAGTCGGAGGGCTCCTACGAGCAGTACTTC; CDR3: CAISESEGSYEQYF
J: TRBJ2-7; size: .; V: TRBV18; D: .; length: 16; DNA: TGTGCCAGCTCACCACGTGGAGGCGCCGCAACCTACGAGCAGTACTTC; CDR3: CASSPRGGAATYEQYF
J: TRBJ1-5; size: .; V: TRBV19; D: .; length: 15; DNA: TGTGCCAGTAGCTTAAGGCTTCACAGCAATCAGCCCCAGCATTTT; CDR3: CASSLRLHSNQPQHF
J: TRBJ2-6; size: .; V: TRBV29-1; D: .; length: 15; DNA: TGCAGCGTTGGTATGGCTGGCTCTGGGGCCAACGTCCTGACTTTC; CDR3: CSVGMAGSGANVLTF
J: TRBJ1-5; size: .; V: TRBV7-2; D: .; length: 15; DNA: TGTGCCAGCAGGCTTGAGAGCAGGGCGGTACAGCCCCAGCATTTT; CDR3: CASRLESRAVQPQHF
J: TRBJ1-1; size: .; V: TRBV2; D: .; length: 13; DNA: TGTGCCAGCAGTGGCCAGGGAGGCACTGAAGCTTTCTTT; CDR3: CASSGQGGTEAFF